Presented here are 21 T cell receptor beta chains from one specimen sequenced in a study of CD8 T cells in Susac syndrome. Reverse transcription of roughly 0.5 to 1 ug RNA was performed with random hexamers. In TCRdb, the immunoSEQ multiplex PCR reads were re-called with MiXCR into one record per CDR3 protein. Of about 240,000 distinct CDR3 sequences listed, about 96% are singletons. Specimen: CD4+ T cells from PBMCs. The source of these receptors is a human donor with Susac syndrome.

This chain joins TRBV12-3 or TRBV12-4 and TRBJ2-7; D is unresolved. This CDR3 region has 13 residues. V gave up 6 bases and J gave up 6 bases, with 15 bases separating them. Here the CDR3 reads CASSPVLSREQYF. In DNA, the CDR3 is TGTGCCAGCAGCCCGGTCTTATCGCGCGAGCAGTACTTC.

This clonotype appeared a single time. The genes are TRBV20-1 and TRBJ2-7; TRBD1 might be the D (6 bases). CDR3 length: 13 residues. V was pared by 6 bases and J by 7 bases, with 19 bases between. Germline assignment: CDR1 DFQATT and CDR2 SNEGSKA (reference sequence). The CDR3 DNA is TGCAGTGCCATACTCGACAGGCCGCTGGAGCAGTACTTC. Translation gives CSAILDRPLEQYF.

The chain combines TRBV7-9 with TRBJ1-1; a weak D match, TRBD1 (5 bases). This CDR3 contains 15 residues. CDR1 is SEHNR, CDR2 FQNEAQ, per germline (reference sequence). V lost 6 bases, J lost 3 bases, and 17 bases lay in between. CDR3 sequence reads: CASSTLGGGDTEAFF. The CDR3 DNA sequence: TGTGCCAGCAGTACCCTGGGGGGAGGGGACACTGAAGCTTTCTTT.

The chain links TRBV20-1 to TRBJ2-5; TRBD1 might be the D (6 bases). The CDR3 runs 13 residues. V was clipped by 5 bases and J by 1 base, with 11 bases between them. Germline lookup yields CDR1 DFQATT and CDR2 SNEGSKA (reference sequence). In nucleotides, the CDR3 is TGCAGTGCTGCAGGGGTCAGCCAAGAGACCCAGTACTTC. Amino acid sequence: CSAAGVSQETQYF.

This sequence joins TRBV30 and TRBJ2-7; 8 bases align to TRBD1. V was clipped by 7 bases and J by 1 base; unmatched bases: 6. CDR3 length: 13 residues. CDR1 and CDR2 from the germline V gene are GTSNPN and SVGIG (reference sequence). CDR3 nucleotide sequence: TGTGCCTACTGGACAGGGAGATCCTACGAGCAGTACTTC. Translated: CAYWTGRSYEQYF.

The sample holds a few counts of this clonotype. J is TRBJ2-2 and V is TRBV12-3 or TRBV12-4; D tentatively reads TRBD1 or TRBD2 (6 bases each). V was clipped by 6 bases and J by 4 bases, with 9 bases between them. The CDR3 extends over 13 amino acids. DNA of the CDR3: TGTGCCAGCAGGGGGGGCGGCACCGGGGAGCTGTTTTTT. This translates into CASRGGGTGELFF.

In DNA form, the CDR3 reads TGCAGTGCGTTGGGGGTGCGGCAGTACTTC. Protein sequence: CSALGVRQYF. The chain has TRBV20-1 and TRBJ2-7, with D tentatively TRBD1 or TRBD2 (5 bases each). The V gene's germline CDR1 is DFQATT and CDR2 SNEGSKA (reference sequence). This CDR3 spans 10 amino acids. V lost 6 bases, J lost 9 bases, and 12 bases lay in between.

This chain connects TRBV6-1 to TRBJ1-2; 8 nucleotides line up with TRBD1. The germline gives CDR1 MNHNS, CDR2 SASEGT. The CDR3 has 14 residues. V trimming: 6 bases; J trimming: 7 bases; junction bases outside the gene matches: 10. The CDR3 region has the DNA TGTGCCAGCAGATCCAACCAGGGGGCGCTTGGCTACACCTTC. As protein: CASRSNQGALGYTF.

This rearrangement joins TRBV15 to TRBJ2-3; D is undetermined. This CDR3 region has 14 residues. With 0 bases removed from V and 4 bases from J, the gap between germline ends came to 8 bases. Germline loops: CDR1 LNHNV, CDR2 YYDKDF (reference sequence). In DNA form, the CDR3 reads TGTGCCACCAGCAGAGATCGGCCGCCAGATACGCAGTATTTT. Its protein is CATSRDRPPDTQYF.

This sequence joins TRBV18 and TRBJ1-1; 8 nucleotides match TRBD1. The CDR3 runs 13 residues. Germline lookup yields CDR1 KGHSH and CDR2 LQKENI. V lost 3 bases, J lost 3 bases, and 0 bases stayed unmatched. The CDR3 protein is CASSPDRDTEAFF. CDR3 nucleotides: TGTGCCAGCTCACCGGACAGGGACACTGAAGCTTTCTTT.

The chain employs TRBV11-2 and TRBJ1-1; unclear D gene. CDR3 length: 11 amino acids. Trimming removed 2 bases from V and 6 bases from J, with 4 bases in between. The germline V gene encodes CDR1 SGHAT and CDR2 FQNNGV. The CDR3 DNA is TGTGCCAGCAGCTTATCCCCTGAAGCTTTCTTT. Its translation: CASSLSPEAFF.

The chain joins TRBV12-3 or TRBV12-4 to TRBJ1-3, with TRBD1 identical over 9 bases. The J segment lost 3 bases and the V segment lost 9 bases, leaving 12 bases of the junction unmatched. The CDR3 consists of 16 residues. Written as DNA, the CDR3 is TGTGCCAGTGATGGACAGGGGATTCGCAGTGGAAACACCATATATTTT. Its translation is CASDGQGIRSGNTIYF.

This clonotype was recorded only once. This CDR3 is CASSGVGRTGELFF. The CDR3 nucleotides are TGTGCCAGCAGTGGGGTAGGACGCACCGGGGAGCTGTTTTTT. The chain has TRBV2 and TRBJ2-2; no definite D call. Germline lookup yields CDR1 SNHLY and CDR2 FYNNEI. The CDR3 has 14 residues. V lost 4 bases and J 4 bases, leaving 10 bases between the germline ends.

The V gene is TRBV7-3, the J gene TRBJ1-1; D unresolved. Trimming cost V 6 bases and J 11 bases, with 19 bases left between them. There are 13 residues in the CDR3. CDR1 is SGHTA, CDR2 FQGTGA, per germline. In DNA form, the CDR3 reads TGTGCCAGCAGACGTGATCTGGGAAGTCAGGCTTTCTTT. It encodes CASRRDLGSQAFF.

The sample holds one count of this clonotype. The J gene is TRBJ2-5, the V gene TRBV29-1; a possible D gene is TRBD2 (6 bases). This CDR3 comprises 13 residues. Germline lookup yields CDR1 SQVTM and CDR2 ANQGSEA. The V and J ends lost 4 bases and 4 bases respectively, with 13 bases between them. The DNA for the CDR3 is TGCAGCGTTGCCGGGGGAATTGGAGAGACCCAGTACTTC. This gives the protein CSVAGGIGETQYF.

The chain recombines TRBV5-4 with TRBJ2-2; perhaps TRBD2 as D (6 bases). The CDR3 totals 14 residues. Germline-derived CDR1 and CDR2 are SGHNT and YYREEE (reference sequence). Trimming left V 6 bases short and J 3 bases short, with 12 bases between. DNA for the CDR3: TGTGCCAGCAAGGGGAGGCTGGACACCGGGGAGCTGTTTTTT. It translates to CASKGRLDTGELFF.

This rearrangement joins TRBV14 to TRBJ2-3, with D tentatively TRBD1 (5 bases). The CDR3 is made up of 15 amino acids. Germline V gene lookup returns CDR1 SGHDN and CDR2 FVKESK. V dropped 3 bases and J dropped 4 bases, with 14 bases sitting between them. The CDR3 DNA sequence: TGTGCCAGCAGCCACGACAGAAGACTGGCAGATACGCAGTATTTT. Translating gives CASSHDRRLADTQYF. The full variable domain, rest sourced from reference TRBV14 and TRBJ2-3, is EAGVTQFPSHSVIEKGQTVTLRCDPISGHDNLYWYRRVMGKEIKFLLHFVKESKQDESGMPNNRFLAERTGGTYSTLKVQPAELEDSGVYFCASSHDRRLADTQYFGPGTRLTVL.

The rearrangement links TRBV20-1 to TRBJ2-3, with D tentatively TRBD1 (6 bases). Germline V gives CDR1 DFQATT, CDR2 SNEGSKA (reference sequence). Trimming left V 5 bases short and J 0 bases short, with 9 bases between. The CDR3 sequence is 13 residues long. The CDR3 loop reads CSAYDRSTDTQYF. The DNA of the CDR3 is TGCAGTGCTTACGACAGGAGCACAGATACGCAGTATTTT.

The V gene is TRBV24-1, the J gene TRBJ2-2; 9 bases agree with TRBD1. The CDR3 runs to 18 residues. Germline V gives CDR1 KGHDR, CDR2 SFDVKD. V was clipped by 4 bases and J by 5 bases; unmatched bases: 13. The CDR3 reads CATSEATGGRVGTGELFF. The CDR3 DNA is TGTGCCACCAGTGAAGCTACAGGGGGCCGGGTTGGGACCGGGGAGCTGTTTTTT.

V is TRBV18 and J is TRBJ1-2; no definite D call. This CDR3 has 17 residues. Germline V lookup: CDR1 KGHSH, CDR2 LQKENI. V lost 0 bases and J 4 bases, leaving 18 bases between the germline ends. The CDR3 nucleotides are TGTGCCAGCTCACCACCAATATCGGGAAGCGGTAGCTATGGCTACACCTTC. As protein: CASSPPISGSGSYGYTF.

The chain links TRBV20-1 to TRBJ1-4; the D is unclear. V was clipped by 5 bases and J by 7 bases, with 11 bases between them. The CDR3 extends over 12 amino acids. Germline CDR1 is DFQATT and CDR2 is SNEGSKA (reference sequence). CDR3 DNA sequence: TGCAGTGCTTCCGGGCCCGGTGAAAAACTGTTTTTT. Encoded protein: CSASGPGEKLFF.